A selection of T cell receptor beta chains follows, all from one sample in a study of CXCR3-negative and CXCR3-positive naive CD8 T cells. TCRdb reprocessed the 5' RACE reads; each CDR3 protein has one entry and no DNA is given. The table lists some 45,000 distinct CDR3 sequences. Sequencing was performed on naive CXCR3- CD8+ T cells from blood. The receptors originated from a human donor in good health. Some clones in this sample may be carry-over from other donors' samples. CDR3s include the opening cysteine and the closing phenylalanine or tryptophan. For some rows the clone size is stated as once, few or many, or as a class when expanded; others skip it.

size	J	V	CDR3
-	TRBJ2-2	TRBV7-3	CASSLRVTGELFF
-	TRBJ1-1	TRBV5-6	CASSLQDNTEAFF
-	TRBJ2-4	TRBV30	CAWSEEAVKNIQYF
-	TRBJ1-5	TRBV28	CASSSYRVENQPQHF
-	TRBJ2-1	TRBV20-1	CSAPGQGVFYNEQFF
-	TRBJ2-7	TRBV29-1	CSVELAGVEYEQYF
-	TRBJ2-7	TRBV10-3	CASEPGQGPHEQYF
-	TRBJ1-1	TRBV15	CATSRDKRSEAFF
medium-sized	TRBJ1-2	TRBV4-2	CASSQEPPPGQGSYGYTF
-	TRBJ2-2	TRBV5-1	CASSLPQSSGELFF
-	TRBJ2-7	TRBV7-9	CASSRTGPSYEQYF
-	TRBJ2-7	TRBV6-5	CASSYSSGLGYEQYF
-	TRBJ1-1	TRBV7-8	CASSLEPFEAFF
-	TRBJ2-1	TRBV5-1	CASSLTAGGGSEQFF
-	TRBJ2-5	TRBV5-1	CASSFPPQETQYF
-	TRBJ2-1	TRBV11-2	CASSSGLGGSILGFGEQFF
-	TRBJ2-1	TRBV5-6	CASSFWAGPTYNEQFF
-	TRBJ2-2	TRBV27	CASSSLPPGGPGELFF
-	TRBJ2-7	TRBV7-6	CASSQITGSSYEQYF
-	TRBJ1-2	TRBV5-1	CASSLAGLDGYTF
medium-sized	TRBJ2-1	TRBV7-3	CASSLAHGTYNEQFF
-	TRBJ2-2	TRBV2	CASSERRGQGNTGELFF
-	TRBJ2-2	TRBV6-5	CASNEDAGGTGELFF
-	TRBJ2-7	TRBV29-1	CSVVSPTYEQYF
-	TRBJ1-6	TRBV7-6	CASSGDSSRLNSPLHF
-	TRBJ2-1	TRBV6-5	CASSYSSSYNEQFF
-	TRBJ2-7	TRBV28	CASNEDINEQYF
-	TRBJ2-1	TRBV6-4	CASSKDAQGNEQFF